This TCR beta chain was observed in a study of a mutant IDH1 vaccine in newly diagnosed glioma. Study at large: Vaccine administration was initiated 4-6 weeks following radiotherapy alone, or with temozolomide cycles. Treated patients had a mean age of approximately 41 years and a sex split that was around 60% male and 37.5% female.

On this clone: Its matching antigen is unknown.

The assay was immunoSEQ multiplex PCR, and TCRdb's table has in-frame clones only and misses some. This sample has roughly 86,000 clones; roughly 89% occur once, and the top ten carry approximately 0.8%. The germline V gene encodes CDR1 ENHRY and CDR2 SYGVKD. With 5 bases removed from V and 6 bases from J, the gap between germline ends came to 7 bases. The CDR3 runs 12 residues. Documented time point: week 47, end of study. The content of each vaccine dose was 300 ug of mutant IDH1 20-mer peptide, and topical imiquimod accompanied it. At weeks 1, 3, 5, 7, 11, 15, 19 and 23, patients received a vaccination, eight in all.

Sequencing used PBMCs, obtained from a glioma patient whose treatment included an IDH1 peptide vaccine. The TCR sequence derives from a woman aged 45-65 years with glioma. The genes are TRBV10-3 and TRBJ2-2; the D call may be TRBD1 or TRBD2 (5 bases each). CDR3 sequence reads: CAISWDAGELFF. The CDR3 region has the DNA TGTGCCATCAGTTGGGACGCCGGGGAGCTGTTTTTT.